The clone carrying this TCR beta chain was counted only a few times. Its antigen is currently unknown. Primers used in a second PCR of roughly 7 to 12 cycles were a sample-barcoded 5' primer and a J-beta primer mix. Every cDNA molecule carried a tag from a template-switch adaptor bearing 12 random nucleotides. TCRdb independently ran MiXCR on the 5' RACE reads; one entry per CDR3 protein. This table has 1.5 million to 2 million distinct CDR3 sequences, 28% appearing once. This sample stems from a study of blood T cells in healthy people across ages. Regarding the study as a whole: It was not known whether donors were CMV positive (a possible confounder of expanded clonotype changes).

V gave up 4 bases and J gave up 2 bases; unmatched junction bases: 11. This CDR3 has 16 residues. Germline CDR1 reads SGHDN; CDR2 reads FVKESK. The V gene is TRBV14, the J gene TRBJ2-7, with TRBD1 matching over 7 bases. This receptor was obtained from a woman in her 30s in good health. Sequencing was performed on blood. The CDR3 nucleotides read TGTGCCAGCAGCCCCCTCTCGGGACAGACAGCCTACGAGCAGTACTTC. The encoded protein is CASSPLSGQTAYEQYF. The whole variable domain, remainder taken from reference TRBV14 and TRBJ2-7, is EAGVTQFPSHSVIEKGQTVTLRCDPISGHDNLYWYRRVMGKEIKFLLHFVKESKQDESGMPNNRFLAERTGGTYSTLKVQPAELEDSGVYFCASSPLSGQTAYEQYFGPGTRLTVT.